These T cell receptor beta chains were read from a single sample in a study of graft-versus-host responses after intestinal transplantation. Antigens of these TCRs are unknown. Data came from immunoSEQ multiplex PCR; TCRdb stores just in-frame clones and leaves some out. The sample has about 89,000 clones, less than 95% seen once. The source material was unstimulated CD4+ T cells sorted from spleen or lymph node cells, sampled before transplant. These receptor sequences come from a human donor who was the organ donor for an intestinal transplant. The CDR3 runs from the conserved cysteine through the conserved F or W. Fields, in order: CDR3 protein, CDR3 DNA, clone size, J gene, V gene, D gene. The D gene is left open where the match is weak. Size is stated for part of the rows, as once, few or many counts, or as a class when the clone is expanded.

CDR3: CASSEWGGVYF
DNA: TGTGCCAGCAGTGAGTGGGGAGGGGTGTACTTC
size: once
J: TRBJ2-4
V: TRBV6-1
D: TRBD2

CDR3: CASSPALVGYEQYF
DNA: TGTGCCAGCTCACCTGCTTTAGTCGGCTACGAGCAGTACTTC
size: -
J: TRBJ2-7
V: TRBV18
D: -

CDR3: CASGGVTSSYEQYF
DNA: TGTGCCAGCGGGGGGGTGACGAGCTCCTACGAGCAGTACTTC
size: -
J: TRBJ2-7
V: TRBV28
D: TRBD2

CDR3: CASSQDEGSGNTIYF
DNA: TGTGCCAGCAGCCAAGACGAGGGCTCTGGAAACACCATATATTTT
size: -
J: TRBJ1-3
V: TRBV4-2
D: -

CDR3: CASSPGTSKYEQYF
DNA: TGTGCCAGCAGTCCCGGGACTAGCAAGTACGAGCAGTACTTC
size: once
J: TRBJ2-7
V: TRBV2
D: TRBD2

CDR3: CASGPRDRVGSTTMNTEAFF
DNA: TGTGCTAGTGGTCCGAGGGACAGAGTGGGTTCGACCACTATGAACACTGAAGCTTTCTTT
size: -
J: TRBJ1-1
V: TRBV12-5
D: TRBD1

CDR3: CAWSVLLNQPQHF
DNA: TGTGCCTGGAGTGTTCTCCTAAATCAGCCCCAGCATTTT
size: once
J: TRBJ1-5
V: TRBV30
D: -

CDR3: CSVDSRYTGELFF
DNA: TGCAGCGTTGATTCCAGGTACACCGGGGAGCTGTTTTTT
size: -
J: TRBJ2-2
V: TRBV29-1
D: -

CDR3: CASSSPSSSSSYNSPLHF
DNA: TGTGCCAGCAGTTCCCCCTCCTCGTCGAGCTCCTATAATTCACCCCTCCACTTT
size: -
J: TRBJ1-6
V: TRBV28
D: -

CDR3: CSVEGPETQYF
DNA: TGCAGCGTAGAAGGGCCCGAGACCCAGTACTTC
size: -
J: TRBJ2-5
V: TRBV29-1
D: -

CDR3: CASSTDGGAADTQYF
DNA: TGTGCCAGCAGCACCGACGGGGGGGCCGCAGATACGCAGTATTTT
size: -
J: TRBJ2-3
V: TRBV11-2
D: TRBD2

CDR3: CASSVGGASSYNEQFF
DNA: TGTGCCAGCAGCGTAGGAGGTGCGAGCTCCTACAATGAGCAGTTCTTC
size: -
J: TRBJ2-1
V: TRBV9
D: -

CDR3: CASSFTGMAYEQYF
DNA: TGTGCCAGCAGCTTTACAGGGATGGCCTACGAGCAGTACTTC
size: -
J: TRBJ2-7
V: TRBV5-4
D: -

CDR3: CASRPWEGSTGANVLTF
DNA: TGTGCCAGCAGACCTTGGGAGGGGTCGACTGGGGCCAACGTCCTGACTTTC
size: -
J: TRBJ2-6
V: TRBV4-2
D: TRBD2

CDR3: CASSRTGGYTDTQYF
DNA: TGTGCCAGCAGCAGAACGGGGGGGTACACAGATACGCAGTATTTT
size: -
J: TRBJ2-3
V: TRBV6-5
D: TRBD2

CDR3: CASSLDPPTGGTGELFF
DNA: TGCGCCAGCAGCTTGGATCCCCCGACAGGGGGCACCGGGGAGCTGTTTTTT
size: -
J: TRBJ2-2
V: TRBV5-1
D: TRBD1

CDR3: CASSQGPVYEQYF
DNA: TGTGCCAGCAGTCAGGGCCCAGTCTACGAGCAGTACTTC
size: -
J: TRBJ2-7
V: TRBV28
D: -

CDR3: CASSSRDRDTDTQYF
DNA: TGTGCCAGCAGCTCCCGGGACAGAGACACAGATACGCAGTATTTT
size: -
J: TRBJ2-3
V: TRBV7-3
D: TRBD1

CDR3: CASSVQGSGADTQYF
DNA: TGCGCCAGCAGTGTACAGGGCTCGGGGGCAGATACGCAGTATTTT
size: once
J: TRBJ2-3
V: TRBV5-1
D: -

CDR3: CASSLVQGAGELFF
DNA: TGCGCCAGCAGCTTGGTACAGGGGGCCGGGGAGCTGTTTTTT
size: once
J: TRBJ2-2
V: TRBV5-1
D: TRBD1

CDR3: CASSLDQGRSFF
DNA: TGTGCCAGCAGCTTAGATCAGGGGAGGTCTTTCTTT
size: -
J: TRBJ1-1
V: TRBV11-3
D: -

CDR3: CAISPQDKGNTEAFF
DNA: TGTGCCATCAGTCCGCAAGACAAGGGTAACACTGAAGCTTTCTTT
size: -
J: TRBJ1-1
V: TRBV10-3
D: -

CDR3: CASSETINQPQHF
DNA: TGCGCCAGCAGCGAAACAATCAATCAGCCCCAGCATTTT
size: -
J: TRBJ1-5
V: TRBV5-1
D: -

CDR3: CASSLADYSSYEQYF
DNA: TGTGCCAGCAGCTTAGCGGATTACAGCTCCTACGAGCAGTACTTC
size: -
J: TRBJ2-7
V: TRBV7-9
D: -

CDR3: CASSIDVGDTGELFF
DNA: TGTGCCAGTAGTATAGATGTGGGTGACACCGGGGAGCTGTTTTTT
size: -
J: TRBJ2-2
V: TRBV19
D: -

CDR3: CASSPNTGVTEAFF
DNA: TGTGCCAGCAGCCCGAACACAGGGGTTACTGAAGCTTTCTTT
size: -
J: TRBJ1-1
V: TRBV7-9
D: TRBD1

CDR3: CASSYSREESEQFF
DNA: TGTGCCAGCAGCTACAGCAGGGAGGAGAGTGAGCAGTTCTTC
size: -
J: TRBJ2-1
V: TRBV5-4
D: -

CDR3: CASTAGPRVNEQFF
DNA: TGTGCCAGCACCGCCGGACCTAGGGTCAATGAGCAGTTCTTC
size: -
J: TRBJ2-1
V: TRBV28
D: -

CDR3: CASSVVGGREQYF
DNA: TGTGCCAGCAGCGTAGTTGGGGGGCGCGAGCAGTACTTC
size: -
J: TRBJ2-7
V: TRBV9
D: -

CDR3: CASSSGQGHYGYTF
DNA: TGTGCCAGCAGTTCCGGACAGGGCCACTATGGCTACACCTTC
size: -
J: TRBJ1-2
V: TRBV6-5
D: TRBD1

CDR3: CASSKLGLAGGLYF
DNA: TGTGCCAGCAGTAAACTTGGACTAGCGGGGGGGCTGTACTTC
size: -
J: TRBJ2-7
V: TRBV6-1
D: TRBD2

CDR3: CASSLGSGNYEQYF
DNA: TGCGCCAGCAGCTTGGGGAGCGGAAACTACGAGCAGTACTTC
size: -
J: TRBJ2-7
V: TRBV5-1
D: -

CDR3: CAISEPLGGKNTEAFF
DNA: TGTGCCATCAGTGAGCCCCTCGGAGGGAAGAACACTGAAGCTTTCTTT
size: -
J: TRBJ1-1
V: TRBV10-3
D: -

CDR3: CASRITLWGGPSSYEQYF
DNA: TGTGCCAGCAGAATTACCCTGTGGGGGGGCCCGTCCTCCTACGAGCAGTACTTC
size: -
J: TRBJ2-7
V: TRBV11-2
D: -

CDR3: CASSVHSGVSGQGNTGELFF
DNA: TGTGCCAGCAGCGTACATTCTGGCGTGTCGGGACAGGGAAACACCGGGGAGCTGTTTTTT
size: once
J: TRBJ2-2
V: TRBV9
D: TRBD1

CDR3: CASSFEMNTEAFF
DNA: TGTGCCAGCAGCTTTGAGATGAACACTGAAGCTTTCTTT
size: -
J: TRBJ1-1
V: TRBV11-3
D: -

CDR3: CASSLRSAYNEQFF
DNA: TGTGCCAGCAGCTTACGAAGCGCGTACAATGAGCAGTTCTTC
size: -
J: TRBJ2-1
V: TRBV11-3
D: -

CDR3: CASSPGTSNSPLHF
DNA: TGTGCCAGCAGCCCCGGGACGTCTAATTCACCCCTCCACTTT
size: -
J: TRBJ1-6
V: TRBV2
D: -

CDR3: CASKSVGETQYF
DNA: TGTGCCAGTAAAAGCGTTGGAGAGACCCAGTACTTC
size: -
J: TRBJ2-5
V: TRBV19
D: -

CDR3: CASRSFNSEAFF
DNA: TGTGCCAGCAGATCCTTCAACAGTGAAGCTTTCTTT
size: -
J: TRBJ1-1
V: TRBV5-5
D: -

CDR3: CASSSPNGDFSGNTIYF
DNA: TGTGCCAGCAGTTCTCCAAACGGGGACTTCTCTGGAAACACCATATATTTT
size: -
J: TRBJ1-3
V: TRBV28
D: -

CDR3: CASSEPQYQRGHTYSNQPQHF
DNA: TGTGCCAGCAGTGAACCGCAATATCAGAGAGGACATACCTATAGCAATCAGCCCCAGCATTTT
size: -
J: TRBJ1-5
V: TRBV6-1
D: -

CDR3: CASSLKEGLTAGYTF
DNA: TGTGCCAGCAGCTTAAAAGAGGGGTTAACCGCCGGCTACACCTTC
size: -
J: TRBJ1-2
V: TRBV7-9
D: -

CDR3: CAWSSGGGFYEQYF
DNA: TGTGCCTGGAGTAGCGGGGGGGGCTTCTACGAGCAGTACTTC
size: -
J: TRBJ2-7
V: TRBV30
D: TRBD2